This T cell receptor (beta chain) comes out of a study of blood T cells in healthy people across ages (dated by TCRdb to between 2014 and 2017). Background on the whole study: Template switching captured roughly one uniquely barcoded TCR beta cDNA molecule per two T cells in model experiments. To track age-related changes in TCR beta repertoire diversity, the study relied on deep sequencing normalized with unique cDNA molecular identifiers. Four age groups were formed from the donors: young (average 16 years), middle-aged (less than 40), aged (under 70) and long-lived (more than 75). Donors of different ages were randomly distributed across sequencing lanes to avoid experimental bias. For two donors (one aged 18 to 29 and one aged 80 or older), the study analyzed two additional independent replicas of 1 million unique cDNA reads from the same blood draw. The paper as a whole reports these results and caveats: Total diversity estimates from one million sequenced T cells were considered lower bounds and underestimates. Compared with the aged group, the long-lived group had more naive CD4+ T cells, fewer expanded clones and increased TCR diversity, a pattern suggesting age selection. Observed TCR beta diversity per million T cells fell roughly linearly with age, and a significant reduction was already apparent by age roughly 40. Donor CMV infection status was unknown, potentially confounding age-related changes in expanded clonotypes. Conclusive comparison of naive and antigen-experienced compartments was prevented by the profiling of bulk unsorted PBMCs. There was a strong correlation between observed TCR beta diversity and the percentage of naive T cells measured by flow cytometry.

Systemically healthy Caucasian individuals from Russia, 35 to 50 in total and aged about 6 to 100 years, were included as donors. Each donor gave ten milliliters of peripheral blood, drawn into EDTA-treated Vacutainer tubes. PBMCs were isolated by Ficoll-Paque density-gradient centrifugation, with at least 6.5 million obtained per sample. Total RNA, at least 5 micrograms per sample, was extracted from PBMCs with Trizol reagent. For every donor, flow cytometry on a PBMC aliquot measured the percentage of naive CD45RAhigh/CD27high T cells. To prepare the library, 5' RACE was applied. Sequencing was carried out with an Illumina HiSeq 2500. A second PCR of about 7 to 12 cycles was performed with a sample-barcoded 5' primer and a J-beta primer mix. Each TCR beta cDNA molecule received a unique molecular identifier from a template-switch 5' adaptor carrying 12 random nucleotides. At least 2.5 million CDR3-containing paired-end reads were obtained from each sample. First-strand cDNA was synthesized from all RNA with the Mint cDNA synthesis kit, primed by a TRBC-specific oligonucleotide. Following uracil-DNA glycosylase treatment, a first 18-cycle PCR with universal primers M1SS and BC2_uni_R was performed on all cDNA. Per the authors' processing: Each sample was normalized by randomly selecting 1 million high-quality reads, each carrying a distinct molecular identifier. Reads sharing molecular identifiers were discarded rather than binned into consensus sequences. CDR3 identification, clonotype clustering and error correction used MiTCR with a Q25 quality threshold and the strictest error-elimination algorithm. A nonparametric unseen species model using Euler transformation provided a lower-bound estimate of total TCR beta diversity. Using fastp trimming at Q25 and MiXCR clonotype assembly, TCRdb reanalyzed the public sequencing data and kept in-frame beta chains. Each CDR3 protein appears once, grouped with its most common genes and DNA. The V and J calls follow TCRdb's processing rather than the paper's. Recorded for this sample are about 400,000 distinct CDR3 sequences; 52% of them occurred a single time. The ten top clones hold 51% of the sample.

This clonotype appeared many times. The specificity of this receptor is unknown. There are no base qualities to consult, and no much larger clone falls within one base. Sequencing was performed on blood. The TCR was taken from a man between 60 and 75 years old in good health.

The DNA reads TGCGCCAGCAGCTTGGCCGGGACAGATGGCTACACCTTC. Translated, this gives CASSLAGTDGYTF. Recombination connected TRBV5-1 to TRBJ1-2; 7 nucleotides in the junction match TRBD1. CDR1 and CDR2 were assigned from the germline V gene as SGHRS and YFSETQ. The cysteine opens and the phenylalanine closes a CDR3 of 13 amino acids. The kept DNA is CDR3 alone, 39 bases in frame from the first base. V trim: 0 bases; J trim: 6 bases; unmatched bases: 2.